Listed below are T cell receptor beta chains from one sample, sequenced in a study of CD8 T cells in Susac syndrome. TCRdb re-derived calls from the immunoSEQ multiplex PCR reads in MiXCR, one entry per CDR3 protein. The table has 150,000 to 200,000 distinct CDR3 sequences, roughly 95% seen once. Sequenced sample: CD4+ T cells from PBMCs. The receptors come from a human donor with multiple sclerosis. CDR3s leave out the opening cysteine and the closing phenylalanine or tryptophan. Fields, in order: J gene, V gene, CDR3 protein.

TRBJ1-1,TRBV28,ASRIQGTNTEAF
TRBJ2-7,TRBV29-1,SVEVGFGLAGVGEQY
TRBJ2-7,TRBV6-2/TRBV6-3,ASSAGTSGSYEQY
TRBJ1-1,TRBV24-1,ATSDSRTPFEAF
TRBJ1-2,TRBV24-1,ATSDYRAYGYT
TRBJ2-3,TRBV20-1,SARRRASTDTQY
TRBJ1-4,TRBV5-8,ASSLGGAREKLF
TRBJ1-2,TRBV3-1,ASSQERTTYGYT
TRBJ2-7,TRBV7-2,ASSLGPAPYEQY
TRBJ2-5,TRBV2,ASSGLASETQY
TRBJ2-1,TRBV15,ATSRGLAGAYNEQF
TRBJ2-2,TRBV27,ASSLEMNTGELF
TRBJ2-2,TRBV20-1,SAKGTGYTGELF
TRBJ1-1,TRBV6-1,ASILQGSGTEAF